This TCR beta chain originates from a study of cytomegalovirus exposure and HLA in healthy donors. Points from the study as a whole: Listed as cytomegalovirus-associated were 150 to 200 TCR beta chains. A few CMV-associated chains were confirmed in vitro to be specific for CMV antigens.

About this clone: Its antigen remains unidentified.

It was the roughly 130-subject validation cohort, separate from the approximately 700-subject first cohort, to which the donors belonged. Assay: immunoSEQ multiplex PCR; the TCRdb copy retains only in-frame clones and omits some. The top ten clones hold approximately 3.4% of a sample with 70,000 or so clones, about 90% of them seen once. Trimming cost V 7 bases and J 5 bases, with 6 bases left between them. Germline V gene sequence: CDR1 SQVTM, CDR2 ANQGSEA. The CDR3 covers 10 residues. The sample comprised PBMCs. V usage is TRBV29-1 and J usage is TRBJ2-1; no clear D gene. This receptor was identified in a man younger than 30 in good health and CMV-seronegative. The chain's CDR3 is CSAAHNEQFF. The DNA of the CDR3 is TGCAGCGCTGCGCACAATGAGCAGTTCTTC.